Below, 30 T cell receptor beta chains from the same sample are listed, as sequenced in a study of blood T cell repertoires in COVID-19. Sequenced by immunoSEQ multiplex PCR; TCRdb stores in-frame clones only, minus some. Of approximately 220,000 clones in the sample, about 88% were seen once. The sample taken for sequencing was PBMCs or T cells enriched from blood (not recorded which). Receptors were obtained from a woman under 40 who had recovered from COVID-19.

This clone was detected once. The chain uses TRBV6-2 or TRBV6-3 and TRBJ1-1; a weak D match, TRBD1 (6 bases). V lost 6 bases, J lost 4 bases, and 24 bases lay in between. The CDR3 totals 17 residues. Germline lookup yields CDR1 MNHEY and CDR2 SVGEGT. As DNA, the CDR3 is TGTGCCAGCAGCAGTCGGGGGGCCCTTTTCTGGCTCACTGAAGCTTTCTTT. Translated: CASSSRGALFWLTEAFF.

This chain uses TRBV19 with TRBJ1-2; maybe TRBD1 (5 bases). V was shortened by 10 bases and J by 5 bases, with 11 bases between the two germline ends. The CDR3 spans 11 residues. CDR1 and CDR2 (germline): LNHDA, SQIVND (reference sequence). The CDR3 nucleotides are TGTGCCACCTGGACACGTTATGGCTACACCTTC. It yields the protein CATWTRYGYTF.

Ten or more counts support this clone. This chain uses TRBV19 with TRBJ1-1; 11 nucleotides align to TRBD1. Per germline, CDR1 LNHDA and CDR2 SQIVND (reference sequence). V lost 6 bases and J lost 0; bases outside the gene matches: 6. The CDR3 runs 16 residues. The CDR3 protein is CASREDRGRVNTEAFF. The CDR3 DNA follows: TGTGCCAGTAGAGAGGACAGGGGGCGGGTGAACACTGAAGCTTTCTTT.

The chain employs TRBV3-1 (or the pseudogene TRBV3-2) and TRBJ1-4, with D unresolved. The germline gives CDR1 LGHDT, CDR2 YNNKEL (reference sequence). CDR3 length: 15 residues. The germline V and J ends were trimmed by 4 bases and 0 bases, with 9 bases remaining between them. The CDR3 DNA is TGTGCCAGCAGCCCCACGAGAGCAACTAATGAAAAACTGTTTTTT. Translation gives CASSPTRATNEKLFF.

The J gene is TRBJ2-1, the V gene TRBV5-1, with 8 bases lining up with TRBD1. This CDR3 is built from 13 residues. Per the germline V gene, CDR1 is SGHRS and CDR2 is YFSETQ. V dropped 4 bases and J dropped 4; count of bases not matched to a gene: 1. As DNA, the CDR3 is TGCGCCAGCAGCGGGACAGGTTACAATGAGCAGTTCTTC. Encoded protein: CASSGTGYNEQFF.

The chain uses TRBV5-1 and TRBJ2-5, with D possibly matching TRBD1 (5 bases). The CDR3 runs to 14 residues. Germline V CDR1 and CDR2: SGHRS, YFSETQ. Trimming removed 0 bases at V and 4 bases at J, with 10 bases between. The CDR3 reads CASSLDDTGETQYF. CDR3 coding DNA: TGCGCCAGCAGCTTGGATGACACAGGAGAGACCCAGTACTTC.

V and J are TRBV5-4 and TRBJ2-7; D may be TRBD1 (6 bases). This CDR3 is 13 amino acids long. With 3 bases removed from V and 2 bases from J, the gap between germline ends came to 9 bases. CDR1 is SGHNT, CDR2 YYREEE, per germline (reference sequence). The CDR3 DNA reads TGTGCCAGCAGCTCCAGGGGAACCTACGAGCAGTACTTC. Translated: CASSSRGTYEQYF.

This clone appeared a few times. The rearrangement uses TRBV10-3 and TRBJ1-6, with a tentative D call TRBD1 (5 bases). The CDR3 extends over 14 amino acids. Per germline, CDR1 ENHRY and CDR2 SYGVKD. V dropped 2 bases and J dropped 8 bases, with 10 bases sitting between them. DNA for the CDR3: TGTGCCATCAGTGAGCCGGACACTGATTCACCCCTCCACTTT. Translating gives CAISEPDTDSPLHF.

The J gene is TRBJ1-2, the V gene TRBV7-9, with D tentatively TRBD1 (5 bases). Trimming cost V 10 bases and J 2 bases, with 11 bases left between them. Per the germline V gene, CDR1 is SEHNR and CDR2 is FQNEAQ (reference sequence). The CDR3 contains 12 residues. CDR3 bases: TGTGCCATCGGGGGGACGAACTATGGCTACACCTTC. As protein: CAIGGTNYGYTF.

This clone was recorded once. This chain joins TRBV5-4 and TRBJ2-7, with 8 nucleotides matching TRBD2. With V trimmed by 0 bases and J by 0 bases, 2 bases remained unmatched. The CDR3 has 15 residues. Germline CDR1 SGHNT, CDR2 YYREEE (reference sequence). The CDR3, as DNA: TGTGCCAGCAGCTTGGCCGGGACTAGCTCCTACGAGCAGTACTTC. Translation: CASSLAGTSSYEQYF.

The V and J genes are TRBV5-8 and TRBJ2-7; unclear D gene. Per the germline V gene, CDR1 is SGHTS and CDR2 is YDEGEE. This CDR3 is 13 amino acids long. Trimming removed 6 bases from V and 0 bases from J, with 10 bases in between. CDR3 sequence: CASTQMSSYEQYF. The DNA of the CDR3 is TGTGCCAGCACACAGATGAGCTCCTACGAGCAGTACTTC.

The chain recombines TRBV14 with TRBJ1-2, with 7 bases lining up with TRBD1. The junction had 5 bases not matched to a gene; V was cut back by 4 bases and J by 3 bases. The CDR3 sequence is 14 residues long. Germline CDR1 reads SGHDN; CDR2 reads FVKESK. The DNA for the CDR3 is TGTGCCAGCAGCCGGCGGGACAGCTACTATGGCTACACCTTC. It encodes CASSRRDSYYGYTF.

V gene TRBV6-2 or TRBV6-3 combines with J gene TRBJ2-5; 9 bases are a match to TRBD1. CDR3 length equals 17 residues. Trimming took 0 bases from V and 1 from J; bases not matched to a gene: 6. Per the germline V gene, CDR1 is MNHEY and CDR2 is SVGEGT. CDR3 sequence: CASSYSRTGAFQETQYF. CDR3 coding DNA: TGTGCCAGCAGTTACTCTCGGACAGGGGCTTTCCAAGAGACCCAGTACTTC.

V gene TRBV19 combines with J gene TRBJ1-6, with a tentative D call TRBD1 (6 bases). Germline assignment: CDR1 LNHDA and CDR2 SQIVND (reference sequence). This CDR3 comprises 14 residues. The V end was cut by 5 bases, the J end by 9 bases, with 14 bases between. The CDR3 DNA reads as TGTGCCAGTAGTTTTAACAGGGAAACTTCACCCCTCCACTTT. This gives the protein CASSFNRETSPLHF.

This chain links TRBV5-6 with TRBJ1-5; D uncertain. V was shortened by 1 base and J by 2 bases, with 10 bases between the two germline ends. The CDR3 covers 15 residues. The germline V gene has CDR1 SGHDT and CDR2 YYEEEE. CDR3 protein: CASSLRGSGNQPQHF. The CDR3 DNA reads TGTGCCAGCAGCTTGCGGGGATCGGGCAATCAGCCCCAGCATTTT.

The chain carries TRBV29-1 and TRBJ1-1; D gene unclear. CDR3 size: 13 residues. Trimming removed 5 bases at V and 0 bases at J, with 10 bases between. In germline, CDR1 is SQVTM, CDR2 ANQGSEA. As DNA, the CDR3 is TGCAGCGTTCGCGGGAGAATGAACACTGAAGCTTTCTTT. Its protein product is CSVRGRMNTEAFF.

The chain employs TRBV19 and TRBJ2-1; 9 bases line up with TRBD1. This CDR3 has 15 residues. V lost 4 bases and J lost 6; bases outside the gene matches: 7. CDR1 and CDR2 from the germline V gene are LNHDA and SQIVND (reference sequence). The CDR3, as DNA: TGTGCCAGTAGTAGGGACAGGGAGGGGGGCAATGAGCAGTTCTTC. Residues: CASSRDREGGNEQFF.

CDR3: CASSTGAHSYEQYF. The CDR3 region has the DNA TGTGCCAGTAGTACAGGGGCTCACTCCTACGAGCAGTACTTC. The rearrangement links TRBV19 to TRBJ2-7; tentatively, D is TRBD1 (6 bases). The CDR3 loop spans 14 amino acids. Per germline, CDR1 LNHDA and CDR2 SQIVND (reference sequence). V was pared by 4 bases and J by 0 bases, with 10 bases between.

This chain uses TRBV21-1 with TRBJ1-5; TRBD1, as called in the table, went unchecked against the DNA. TRBV21-1 is listed as a pseudogene. There are 14 residues in the CDR3. DNA for the CDR3: TGTGCCAGCAGCAAAGGGGGCGAGAATCAGCCCCAGCATTTT. Translating gives CASSKGGENQPQHF.

The V call is TRBV6-5, the J call TRBJ1-1; 8 bases are a match to TRBD1. This CDR3 comprises 15 residues. V was clipped by 6 bases and J by 0 bases; unmatched bases: 6. CDR1 is MNHEY, CDR2 SVGAGI, per germline. The CDR3 DNA sequence: TGTGCCAGCAGCAGGGGGCCACTTATGAACACTGAAGCTTTCTTT. Its translation: CASSRGPLMNTEAFF.

CDR3 amino acids: CASRLISGTGPYGYTF. The CDR3 DNA is TGTGCAAGTCGCCTCATTTCCGGGACAGGGCCGTATGGCTACACCTTC. The chain joins TRBV12-2 to TRBJ1-2; TRBD1 is taken as the D call from the table, unchecked against the DNA. TRBV12-2 is designated a pseudogene. This CDR3 spans 16 amino acids.

This chain links TRBV5-5 with TRBJ1-2, with D possibly being TRBD1 (5 bases). The V gene lost 4 bases and the J gene lost 2 bases, with 9 bases spanning the gap. The CDR3 runs to 13 residues. The V gene's germline CDR1 is SGHKS and CDR2 YYEKEE (reference sequence). This CDR3 is CASSQGPNYGYTF. CDR3 sequence (DNA): TGTGCCAGCAGCCAGGGCCCGAACTATGGCTACACCTTC. Full variable domain (outside the CDR3, taken from reference TRBV5-5 and TRBJ1-2): DAGVTQSPTHLIKTRGQQVTLRCSPISGHKSVSWYQQVLGQGPQFIFQYYEKEERGRGNFPDRFSARQFPNYSSELNVNALLLGDSALYLCASSQGPNYGYTFGSGTRLTVV.

The chain has TRBV5-1 and TRBJ2-1; the match to TRBD2 covers 9 bases. Per the germline V gene, CDR1 is SGHRS and CDR2 is YFSETQ. The length of the CDR3 is 18 residues. Trimming took 0 bases from V and 0 from J; bases not matched to a gene: 7. The CDR3 loop is CASSLESSGASSYNEQFF. CDR3 nucleotide sequence: TGCGCCAGCAGCTTGGAGTCTAGCGGGGCTAGCTCCTACAATGAGCAGTTCTTC.

The chain links TRBV11-2 to TRBJ1-5; D uncertain. V was shortened by 1 base and J by 2 bases, with 9 bases between the two germline ends. From germline, CDR1 is SGHAT and CDR2 FQNNGV. The CDR3 is 15 amino acids. This chain's CDR3 is CASSLGPAGNQPQHF. DNA for the CDR3: TGTGCCAGCAGCTTAGGACCCGCGGGCAATCAGCCCCAGCATTTT.

This chain uses TRBV18 with TRBJ2-5, with D maybe TRBD2 (5 bases). The germline V gene has CDR1 KGHSH and CDR2 LQKENI. This CDR3 is 14 amino acids long. V lost 0 bases to trimming and J lost 5 bases, with 10 bases between them. CDR3 sequence (DNA): TGTGCCAGCTCACCACCGGGGAGTGGGGAGACCCAGTACTTC. Amino acid sequence: CASSPPGSGETQYF.

The chain employs TRBV4-1 and TRBJ1-4, with 7 positions matching TRBD1. Germline CDR1 MGHRA, CDR2 YSYEKL. The CDR3 loop spans 16 amino acids. V lost 1 base and J lost 11; bases outside the gene matches: 13. The CDR3 DNA is TGCGCCAGCAGCCAAGGTACAGGGGCCGCTGGTTGGAAACTGTTTTTT. Residues: CASSQGTGAAGWKLFF.

J is TRBJ2-1 and V is TRBV9, with 8 bases lining up with TRBD2. Germline CDR1 is SGDLS and CDR2 is YYNGEE. The J segment lost 0 bases and the V segment lost 3 bases, leaving 5 bases of the junction unmatched. This CDR3 is built from 16 residues. The CDR3 DNA is TGTGCCAGCAGCGCCGGGAGCGGGGGCTCCTACAATGAGCAGTTCTTC. Its translation is CASSAGSGGSYNEQFF.

As regards this clone: Other DNA sequences in this specimen translate into the identical CDR3. The chain recombines TRBV7-9 with TRBJ1-4, with TRBD1 identical over 7 bases. Germline assignment: CDR1 SEHNR and CDR2 FQNEAQ (reference sequence). The V gene end was trimmed by 4 bases and the J gene end by 4 bases; junction bases not matched to a gene: 3. This CDR3 has 14 residues. CDR3 in DNA: TGTGCCAGCAGCTCGGGACAGAATAATGAAAAACTGTTTTTT. It yields the protein CASSSGQNNEKLFF.

The rearrangement links TRBV5-1 to TRBJ2-2; the D gene is possibly TRBD1 (5 bases). Germline assignment: CDR1 SGHRS and CDR2 YFSETQ. This CDR3 spans 14 amino acids. Trimming cost V 7 bases and J 2 bases, with 12 bases left between them. CDR3 sequence: CASQGQGNTGELFF. CDR3 sequence (DNA): TGCGCCAGCCAAGGCCAGGGAAACACCGGGGAGCTGTTTTTT.

This clone was picked up one time. The J gene is TRBJ1-2, the V gene TRBV3-1 (or the pseudogene TRBV3-2), with 8 bases aligning to TRBD1. Germline V gene sequence: CDR1 LGHDT, CDR2 YNNKEL (reference sequence). This CDR3 is 17 amino acids long. J lost 1 base, V lost 2 bases, and 9 bases had no gene match. CDR3 coding DNA: TGTGCCAGCAGCCAAACGCTCCCGGGACAGGATAACTATGGCTACACCTTC. Protein product: CASSQTLPGQDNYGYTF.